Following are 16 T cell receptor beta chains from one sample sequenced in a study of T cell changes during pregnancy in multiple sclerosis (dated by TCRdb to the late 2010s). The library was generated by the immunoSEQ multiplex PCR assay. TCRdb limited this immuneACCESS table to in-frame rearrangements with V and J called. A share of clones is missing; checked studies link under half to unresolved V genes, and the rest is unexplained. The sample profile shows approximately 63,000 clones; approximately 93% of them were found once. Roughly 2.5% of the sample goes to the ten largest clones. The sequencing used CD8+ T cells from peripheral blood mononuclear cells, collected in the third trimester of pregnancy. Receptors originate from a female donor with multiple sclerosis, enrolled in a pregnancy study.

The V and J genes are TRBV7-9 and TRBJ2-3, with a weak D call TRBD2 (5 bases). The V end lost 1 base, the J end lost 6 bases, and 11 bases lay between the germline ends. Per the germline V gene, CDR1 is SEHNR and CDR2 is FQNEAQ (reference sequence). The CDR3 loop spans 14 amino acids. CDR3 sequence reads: CASSLGGVMDTQYF. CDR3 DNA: TGTGCCAGCAGCTTAGGGGGAGTAATGGATACGCAGTATTTT.

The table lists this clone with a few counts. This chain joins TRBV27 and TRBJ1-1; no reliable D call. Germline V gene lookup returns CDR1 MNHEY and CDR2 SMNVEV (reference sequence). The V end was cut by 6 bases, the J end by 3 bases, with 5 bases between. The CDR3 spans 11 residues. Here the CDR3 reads CASRSYTEAFF. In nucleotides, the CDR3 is TGTGCCAGCAGGAGTTACACTGAAGCTTTCTTT.

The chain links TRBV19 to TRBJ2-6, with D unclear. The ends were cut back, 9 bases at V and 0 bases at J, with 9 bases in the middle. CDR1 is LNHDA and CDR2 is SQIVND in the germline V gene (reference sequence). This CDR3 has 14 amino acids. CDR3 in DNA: TGTGCCAGCAGATACAGCTCTGGGGCCAACGTCCTGACTTTC. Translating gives CASRYSSGANVLTF.

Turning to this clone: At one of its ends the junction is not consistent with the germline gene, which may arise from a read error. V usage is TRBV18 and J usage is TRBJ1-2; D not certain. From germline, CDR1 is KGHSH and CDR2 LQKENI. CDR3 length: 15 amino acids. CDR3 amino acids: CASSPPFGENSGYTF. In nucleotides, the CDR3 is TGTGCCAGCTCCCCACCGTTCGGTGAAAACTCTGGCTACACCTTC.

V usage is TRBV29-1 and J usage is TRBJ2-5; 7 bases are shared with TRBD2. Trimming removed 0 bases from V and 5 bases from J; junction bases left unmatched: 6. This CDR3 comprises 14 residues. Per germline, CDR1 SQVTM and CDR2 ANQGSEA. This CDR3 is CSVEDGLGEETQYF. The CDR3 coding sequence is TGCAGCGTTGAAGACGGACTAGGGGAGGAGACCCAGTACTTC.

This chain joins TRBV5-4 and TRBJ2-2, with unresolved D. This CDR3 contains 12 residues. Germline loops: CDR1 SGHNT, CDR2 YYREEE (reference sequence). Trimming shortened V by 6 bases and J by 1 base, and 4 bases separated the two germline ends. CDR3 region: CASTRNTGELFF. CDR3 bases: TGTGCCAGCACTAGGAACACCGGGGAGCTGTTTTTT.

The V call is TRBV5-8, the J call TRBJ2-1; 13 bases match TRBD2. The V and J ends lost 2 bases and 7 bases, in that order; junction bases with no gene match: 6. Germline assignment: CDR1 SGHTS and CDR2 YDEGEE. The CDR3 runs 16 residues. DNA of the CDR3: TGTGCCAGCAGCTTAACAACTAGCGGGAGGGCTAATGAGCAGTTCTTC. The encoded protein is CASSLTTSGRANEQFF.

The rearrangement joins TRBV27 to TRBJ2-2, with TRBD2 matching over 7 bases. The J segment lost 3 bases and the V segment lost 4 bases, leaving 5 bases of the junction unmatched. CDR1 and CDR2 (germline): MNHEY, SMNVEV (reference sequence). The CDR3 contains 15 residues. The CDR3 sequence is CASSYQGGHTGELFF. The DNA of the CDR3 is TGTGCCAGCAGTTACCAGGGAGGGCACACCGGGGAGCTGTTTTTT.

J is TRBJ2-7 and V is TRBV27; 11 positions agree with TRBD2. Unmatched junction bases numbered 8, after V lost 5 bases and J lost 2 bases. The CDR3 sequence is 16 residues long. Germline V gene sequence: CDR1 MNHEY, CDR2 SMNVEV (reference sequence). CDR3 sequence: CASSPETSGNTYEQYF. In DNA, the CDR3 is TGTGCCAGCAGTCCTGAGACTAGCGGGAACACCTACGAGCAGTACTTC.

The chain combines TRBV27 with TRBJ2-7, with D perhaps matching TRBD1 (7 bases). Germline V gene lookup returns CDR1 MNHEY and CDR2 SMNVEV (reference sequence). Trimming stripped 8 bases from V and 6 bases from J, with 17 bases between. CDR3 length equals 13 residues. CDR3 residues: CASSNSGGLEQYF. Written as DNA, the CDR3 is TGTGCCAGCTCAAACTCAGGGGGACTCGAGCAGTACTTC.

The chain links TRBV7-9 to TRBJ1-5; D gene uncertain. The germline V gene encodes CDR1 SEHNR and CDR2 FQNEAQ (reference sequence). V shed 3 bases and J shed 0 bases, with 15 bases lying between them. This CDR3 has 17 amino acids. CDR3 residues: CASSLVPFTDSNQPQHF. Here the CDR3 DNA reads TGTGCCAGCAGCTTGGTCCCTTTTACAGATAGCAATCAGCCCCAGCATTTT.

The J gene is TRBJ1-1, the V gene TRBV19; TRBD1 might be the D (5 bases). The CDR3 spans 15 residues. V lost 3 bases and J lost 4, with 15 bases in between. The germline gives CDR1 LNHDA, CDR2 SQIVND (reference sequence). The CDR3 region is CASSIIQGSGTEAFF. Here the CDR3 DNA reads TGTGCCAGTAGTATCATCCAGGGCTCGGGCACTGAAGCTTTCTTT. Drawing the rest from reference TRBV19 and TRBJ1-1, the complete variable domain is DGGITQSPKYLFRKEGQNVTLSCEQNLNHDAMYWYRQDPGQGLRLIYYSQIVNDFQKGDIAEGYSVSREKKESFPLTVTSAQKNPTAFYLCASSIIQGSGTEAFFGQGTRLTVV.

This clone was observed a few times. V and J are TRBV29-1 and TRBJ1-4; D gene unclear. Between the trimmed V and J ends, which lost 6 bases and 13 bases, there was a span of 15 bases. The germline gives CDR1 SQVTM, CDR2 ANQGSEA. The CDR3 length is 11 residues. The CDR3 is CSVYTLGALFF. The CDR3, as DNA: TGCAGCGTCTATACACTCGGAGCACTGTTTTTT.

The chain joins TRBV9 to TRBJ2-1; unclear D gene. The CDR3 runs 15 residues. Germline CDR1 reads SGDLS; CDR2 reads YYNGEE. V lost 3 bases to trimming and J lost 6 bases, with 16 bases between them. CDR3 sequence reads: CASSAPTSSINEQFF. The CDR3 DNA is TGTGCCAGCAGCGCTCCCACTTCTTCCATCAATGAGCAGTTCTTC.

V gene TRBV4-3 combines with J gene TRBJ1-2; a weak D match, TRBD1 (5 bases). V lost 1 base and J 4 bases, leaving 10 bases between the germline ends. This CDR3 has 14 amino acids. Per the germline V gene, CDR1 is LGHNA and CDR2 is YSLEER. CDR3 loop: CASSQVPQGYGYTF. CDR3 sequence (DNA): TGCGCCAGCAGCCAAGTTCCGCAGGGCTATGGCTACACCTTC.

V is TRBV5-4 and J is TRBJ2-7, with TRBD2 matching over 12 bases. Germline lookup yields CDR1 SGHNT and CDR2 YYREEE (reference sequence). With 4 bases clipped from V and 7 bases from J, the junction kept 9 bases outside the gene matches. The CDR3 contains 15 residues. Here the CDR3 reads CASSARLAGVEEQYF. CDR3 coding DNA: TGTGCCAGCAGCGCCCGACTAGCGGGAGTGGAGGAGCAGTACTTC.